This T cell receptor (beta chain) was sequenced for a study of patients and donors after allogeneic stem cell transplantation. MiXCR, applied by TCRdb to the RT-PCR reads, yields one record per CDR3 protein. Here the sample spans about 57,000 distinct CDR3 sequences, 10% to 15% being singletons. Germline V gene data show CDR1 as SGHRS and CDR2 as YFSETQ. The junction had 3 bases not matched to a gene; V was cut back by 0 bases and J by 3 bases. The CDR3 is 14 amino acids. The TCR comes from a human donor who was either an allogeneic HSCT recipient or a stem cell or donor lymphocyte infusion donor (not recorded which). It is not recorded whose cells these are; they may come from a transplant donor. The specimen sequenced was blood, either unsorted or a sorted T cell fraction (not recorded which). V is TRBV5-1 and J is TRBJ2-7; TRBD1 matches at 7 bases. As DNA, the CDR3 is TGCGCCAGCAGCTTGGTTCAGGGGGACTACGAGCAGTACTTC. Translation: CASSLVQGDYEQYF. Full variable domain (outside the CDR3, taken from reference TRBV5-1 and TRBJ2-7): KAGVTQTPRYLIKTRGQQVTLSCSPISGHRSVSWYQQTPGQGLQFLFEYFSETQRNKGNFPGRFSGRQFSNSRSEMNVSTLELGDSALYLCASSLVQGDYEQYFGPGTRLTVT.